The rows below give T cell receptor beta chains drawn from one sample of a study of OX40 agonist ivuxolimab in advanced cancers. This table comes from immunoSEQ multiplex PCR, and its TCRdb copy is limited to in-frame clones, with some not included. The sample has some 100,000 clones; approximately 84% are singletons. The sequencing used CD4+ or CD8+ T cells sorted from blood, collected in a trial of the OX40 agonist ivuxolimab. These receptors were collected from an adult with an advanced solid tumor such as melanoma, head and neck, liver or kidney cancer. Each CDR3 is given with its conserved first and last residue. A D gene is named only where the DNA matches it firmly. A clone size is listed for some rows: how often the clone was seen (once, few, many), or a class if it is expanded.

TRBV10-1	-	TRBJ1-5	-	CARTRGPNQPQHF	TGCGCCAGGACAAGGGGACCGAATCAGCCCCAGCATTTT
TRBV7-2	few	TRBJ1-1	-	CASSFDGTEAFF	TGTGCCAGCAGCTTTGATGGCACTGAAGCTTTCTTT
TRBV7-6	-	TRBJ2-1	TRBD1	CASSWDLGQAHYNEQFF	TGTGCCAGCAGCTGGGACCTAGGACAGGCGCACTACAATGAGCAGTTCTTC
TRBV7-8	-	TRBJ2-1	-	CASSLVYNEQFF	TGTGCCAGCAGCTTAGTATACAATGAGCAGTTCTTC
TRBV28	-	TRBJ2-7	-	CASSPPRWGNEQYF	TGTGCCAGCAGTCCCCCCCGATGGGGTAACGAGCAGTACTTC
TRBV6-1	-	TRBJ1-5	TRBD1	CASSGRQGVYSNQPQHF	TGTGCCAGCAGTGGGCGACAGGGGGTTTATAGCAATCAGCCCCAGCATTTT
TRBV27	-	TRBJ1-2	-	CASSLSRVSSYTF	TGTGCCAGCAGTTTATCCCGGGTGTCTAGCTACACCTTC
TRBV4-1	-	TRBJ2-7	TRBD1	CASSQSDRGQYEQYF	TGCGCCAGCAGCCAATCAGACAGGGGGCAGTACGAGCAGTACTTC
TRBV7-2	few	TRBJ2-1	TRBD2	CASSSPGAGLVNEQFF	TGTGCCAGCAGCTCCCCGGGAGCGGGGCTAGTCAATGAGCAGTTCTTC
TRBV6-5	few	TRBJ1-6	TRBD1	CASIGTGENSPLHF	TGTGCCAGCATTGGGACAGGCGAAAATTCACCCCTCCACTTT
TRBV4-3	-	TRBJ1-2	TRBD1	CASSPGTAMYGYTF	TGCGCCAGCAGCCCGGGGACAGCCATGTATGGCTACACCTTC
TRBV9	-	TRBJ2-7	TRBD2	CASSVDPTSGYEQYF	TGTGCCAGCAGCGTAGATCCGACTAGCGGCTACGAGCAGTACTTC
TRBV19	once	TRBJ1-5	-	CASSIGPGGALKPQHF	TGTGCCAGTAGTATCGGCCCCGGGGGGGCATTGAAGCCCCAGCATTTT
TRBV7-6	-	TRBJ2-2	-	CASSLDMNTGELFF	TGTGCCAGCAGCTTAGACATGAACACCGGGGAGCTGTTTTTT
TRBV5-6	-	TRBJ1-1	TRBD1	CASSLGQGVNTEAFF	TGTGCCAGCAGCTTGGGGCAGGGGGTGAACACTGAAGCTTTCTTT
TRBV6-6	-	TRBJ1-1	-	CASRQGRNTEAFF	TGTGCCAGCAGGCAAGGGAGGAACACTGAAGCTTTCTTT
TRBV5-1	-	TRBJ2-5	-	CASSFRGLGAQETQYF	TGCGCCAGCAGCTTTCGGGGTTTGGGGGCCCAAGAGACCCAGTACTTC
TRBV6-5	once	TRBJ2-7	-	CASTIQGGNEQYF	TGTGCCAGCACGATACAGGGAGGAAACGAGCAGTACTTC
TRBV28	-	TRBJ2-2	-	CASSLVDTGELFF	TGTGCCAGCAGTTTAGTGGACACCGGGGAGCTGTTTTTT
TRBV27	-	TRBJ2-7	-	CASSSLAGYEQYF	TGTGCCAGCAGTTCCTTGGCAGGCTACGAGCAGTACTTC
TRBV18	-	TRBJ1-5	-	CASSPPEGGGNQPQHF	TGTGCCAGCTCACCACCGGAGGGAGGAGGAAATCAGCCCCAGCATTTT
TRBV7-8	-	TRBJ2-4	-	CASSLAWTQQNIQYF	TGTGCCAGCAGCTTAGCTTGGACACAGCAAAACATTCAGTACTTC
TRBV5-6	-	TRBJ1-5	-	CASSTSTGYSNQPQHF	TGTGCCAGCAGCACCTCTACAGGGTATAGCAATCAGCCCCAGCATTTT
TRBV7-2	-	TRBJ1-2	TRBD1	CASSQDRGYGYTF	TGTGCCAGCAGCCAGGACAGGGGGTATGGCTACACCTTC
TRBV28	-	TRBJ2-2	-	CASSPSRGWSTGELFF	TGTGCCAGCAGTCCCTCTCGGGGTTGGAGCACCGGGGAGCTGTTTTTT
TRBV5-8	-	TRBJ2-3	-	CASSSAAWDTQYF	TGTGCCAGCAGCTCAGCGGCGTGGGATACGCAGTATTTT
TRBV7-9	-	TRBJ1-2	-	CASSLVTDGYTF	TGTGCCAGCAGCTTAGTAACGGATGGCTACACCTTC
TRBV4-3	-	TRBJ2-1	-	CASSHSGYNEQFF	TGCGCCAGCAGCCACAGTGGGTACAATGAGCAGTTCTTC
TRBV11-2	-	TRBJ2-2	-	CASSLSRTSTGELFF	TGTGCCAGCAGCTTAAGCCGGACATCCACCGGGGAGCTGTTTTTT
TRBV12-5	-	TRBJ2-7	-	CASGLVLGSNEQYF	TGTGCTAGTGGTTTGGTGCTGGGGTCGAACGAGCAGTACTTC
TRBV6-1	few	TRBJ2-7	TRBD2	CASSEASGSSYEQYF	TGTGCCAGCAGTGAAGCTAGCGGGAGCTCCTACGAGCAGTACTTC
TRBV2	-	TRBJ2-1	-	CASSPLNEQFF	TGTGCCAGCAGCCCCTTGAATGAGCAGTTCTTC
TRBV30	once	TRBJ2-7	-	CAWSKGVYEQYF	TGTGCCTGGAGTAAGGGAGTTTACGAGCAGTACTTC
TRBV5-1	-	TRBJ2-7	TRBD2	CASSVGLAGIYEQYF	TGCGCCAGCAGCGTGGGACTAGCGGGGATCTACGAGCAGTACTTC
TRBV5-1	-	TRBJ2-7	-	CASSSIPGQAYEQYF	TGCGCCAGCAGCTCTATACCGGGACAAGCCTACGAGCAGTACTTC
TRBV29-1	-	TRBJ2-1	TRBD2	CSGTSGNNEQFF	TGCAGCGGGACTAGCGGTAACAATGAGCAGTTCTTC
TRBV27	once	TRBJ2-7	-	CASSLTGVGGYEQYF	TGTGCCAGCAGTTTAACGGGGGTTGGTGGCTACGAGCAGTACTTC
TRBV5-1	-	TRBJ1-1	-	CASSLTSSMNTEAFF	TGCGCCAGCAGCTTGACGAGTTCAATGAACACTGAAGCTTTCTTT
TRBV27	-	TRBJ1-6	-	CASSLREGVSPLHF	TGTGCCAGCAGTTTGCGGGAGGGCGTCTCACCCCTCCACTTT
TRBV5-1	-	TRBJ2-1	-	CASALSSAGFYEQFF	TGCGCCAGTGCCTTGAGTTCCGCAGGGTTCTATGAGCAGTTCTTC